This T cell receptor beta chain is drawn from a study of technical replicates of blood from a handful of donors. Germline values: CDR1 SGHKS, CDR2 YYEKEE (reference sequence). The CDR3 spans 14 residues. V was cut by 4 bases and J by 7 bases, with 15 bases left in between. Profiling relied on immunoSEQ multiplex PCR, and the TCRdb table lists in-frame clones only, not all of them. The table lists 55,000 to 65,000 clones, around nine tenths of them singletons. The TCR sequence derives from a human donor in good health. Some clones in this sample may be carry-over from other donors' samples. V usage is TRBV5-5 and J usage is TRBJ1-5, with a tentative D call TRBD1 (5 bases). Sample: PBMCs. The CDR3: CASSPAGGGQPQHF. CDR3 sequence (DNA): TGTGCCAGCAGCCCCGCGGGGGGAGGACAGCCCCAGCATTTT.